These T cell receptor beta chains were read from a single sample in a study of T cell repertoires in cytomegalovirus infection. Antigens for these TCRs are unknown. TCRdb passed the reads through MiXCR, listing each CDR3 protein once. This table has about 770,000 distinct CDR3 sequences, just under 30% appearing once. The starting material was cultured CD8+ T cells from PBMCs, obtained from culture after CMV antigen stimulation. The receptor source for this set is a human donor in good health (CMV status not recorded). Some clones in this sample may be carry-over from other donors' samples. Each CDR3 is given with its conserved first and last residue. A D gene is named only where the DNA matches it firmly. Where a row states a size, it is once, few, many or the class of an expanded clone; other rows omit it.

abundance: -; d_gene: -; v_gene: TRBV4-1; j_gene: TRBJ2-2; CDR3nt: TGCGCCAGCAGCCACGCGGACAAGAACACCGGGGAGCTGTTTTTT; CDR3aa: CASSHADKNTGELFF
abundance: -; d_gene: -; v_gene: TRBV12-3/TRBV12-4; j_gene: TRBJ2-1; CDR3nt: TGTGCCAGCAGCCCCTCGGGGAGGTGGAACAATGAGCAGTTCTTC; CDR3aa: CASSPSGRWNNEQFF
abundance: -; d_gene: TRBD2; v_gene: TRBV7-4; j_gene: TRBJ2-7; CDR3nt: TGTGCCAGCAGCTCTAGCGGGGGGCTTACCTACGAGCAGTACTTC; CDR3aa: CASSSSGGLTYEQYF
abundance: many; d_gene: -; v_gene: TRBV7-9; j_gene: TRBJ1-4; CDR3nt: TGTGCCAGCAGCTTAGGGGGTGGAGGCCGCGCGGATGAAAAACTGTTTTTT; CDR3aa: CASSLGGGGRADEKLFF
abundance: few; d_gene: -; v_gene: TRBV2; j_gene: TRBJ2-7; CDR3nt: TGTGCCAGCAGTGAAGAGGGGGGGGAGGGATTACTCGGCGAGCAGTACTTC; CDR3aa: CASSEEGGEGLLGEQYF
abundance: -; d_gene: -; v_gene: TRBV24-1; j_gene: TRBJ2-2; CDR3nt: TGTGCCACCAGTGATTTGACGGGTAGCACCGGGGAGCTGTTTTTT; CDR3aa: CATSDLTGSTGELFF
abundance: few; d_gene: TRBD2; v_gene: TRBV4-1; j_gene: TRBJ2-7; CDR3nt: TGCGCCAGCAGCCAAGATTCACTAGCGGGTGAGCAGTACTTC; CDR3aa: CASSQDSLAGEQYF
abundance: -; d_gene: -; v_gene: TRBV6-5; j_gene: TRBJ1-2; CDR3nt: TGTGCCAGCAGTTACAACGCCGGGGCACAGGTTGGCTATGGCTACACCTTC; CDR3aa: CASSYNAGAQVGYGYTF
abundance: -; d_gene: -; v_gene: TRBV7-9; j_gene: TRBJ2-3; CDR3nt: TGTGCCAGCAGCCCCCAGACACCTACTAGCACAGATACGCAGTATTTT; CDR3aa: CASSPQTPTSTDTQYF
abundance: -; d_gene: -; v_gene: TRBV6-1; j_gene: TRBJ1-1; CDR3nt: TGTGCCAGCAGTGAATATATGGCGGCTAACACTGAAGCTTTCTTT; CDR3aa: CASSEYMAANTEAFF
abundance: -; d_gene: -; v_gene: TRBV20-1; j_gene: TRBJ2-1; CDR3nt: TGCAGTTTGAACCCCCTGTGGCTCCAGAATGAGCAGTTCTTC; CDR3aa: CSLNPLWLQNEQFF
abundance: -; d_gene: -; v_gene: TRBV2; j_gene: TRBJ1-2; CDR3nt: TGTGCCAGCAGTTATGGGGGCGCGGACTATGGCTACACCTTC; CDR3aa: CASSYGGADYGYTF
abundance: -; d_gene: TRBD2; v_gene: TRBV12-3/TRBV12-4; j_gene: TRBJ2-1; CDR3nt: TGTGCCAGCAGTTTCGCGGGGGACGGCATAGTGGGATCCTACAATGAGCAGTTCTTC; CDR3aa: CASSFAGDGIVGSYNEQFF
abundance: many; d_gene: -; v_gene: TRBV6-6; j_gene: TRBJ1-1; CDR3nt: TGTGCCAGCAGTTACTCCGGCCGGAACACTGAAGCTTTCTTT; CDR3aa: CASSYSGRNTEAFF
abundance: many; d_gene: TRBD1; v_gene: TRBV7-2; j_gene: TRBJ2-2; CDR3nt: TGTGCCAGCAGCTACCGGGACAGGGGGGGCACCGGGGAGCTGTTTTTT; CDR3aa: CASSYRDRGGTGELFF
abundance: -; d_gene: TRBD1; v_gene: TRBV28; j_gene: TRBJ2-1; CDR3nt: TGTGCCAGCAGTTTGACAGGGGGCCCTAGCTATGAGCAGTTCTTC; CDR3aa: CASSLTGGPSYEQFF
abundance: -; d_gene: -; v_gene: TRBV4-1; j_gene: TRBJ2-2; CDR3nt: TGCGCCAGCAGCTCAAAGATAGGGAAGAGCGGGGAGCTGTTTTTT; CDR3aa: CASSSKIGKSGELFF
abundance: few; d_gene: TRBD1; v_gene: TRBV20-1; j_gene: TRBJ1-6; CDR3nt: TGCAGTGCTCGACCCGACAGGGATACCTATAATTCACCCCTCCACTTT; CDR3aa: CSARPDRDTYNSPLHF
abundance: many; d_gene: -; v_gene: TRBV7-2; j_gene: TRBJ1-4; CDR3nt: TGTGCCAGCAGCTTATCGGCAGGGCGGGGAGAAAAACTGTTTTTT; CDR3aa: CASSLSAGRGEKLFF
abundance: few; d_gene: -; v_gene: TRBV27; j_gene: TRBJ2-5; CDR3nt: TGTGCCAGCACCCCCGCAGGAGGCGTTCGGTCCCAAGAGACCCAGTACTTC; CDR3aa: CASTPAGGVRSQETQYF
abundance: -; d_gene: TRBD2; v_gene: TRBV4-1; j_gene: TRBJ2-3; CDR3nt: TGCGCCAGCAGCTATGGACTAGCGGGGGGATCAGATACGCAGTATTTT; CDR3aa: CASSYGLAGGSDTQYF
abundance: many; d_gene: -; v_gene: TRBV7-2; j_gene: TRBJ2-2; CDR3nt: TGTGCCAGCACCTATTTTGGGAACACCGGGGAGCTGTTTTTT; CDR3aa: CASTYFGNTGELFF
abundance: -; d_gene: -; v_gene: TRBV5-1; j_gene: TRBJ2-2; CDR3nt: TGCGCCAGCACCGGTGGGGGATGGGAGCTGTTTTTT; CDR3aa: CASTGGGWELFF
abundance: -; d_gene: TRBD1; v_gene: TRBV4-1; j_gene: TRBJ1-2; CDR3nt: TGCGCCAGCAGCCAACCCGGGACAGTCTATGGCTACACCTTC; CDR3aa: CASSQPGTVYGYTF
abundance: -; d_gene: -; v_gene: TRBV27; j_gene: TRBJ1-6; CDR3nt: TGTGCCAGCAGCATAACGGGAATTGGGAATTCACCCCTCCACTTT; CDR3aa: CASSITGIGNSPLHF
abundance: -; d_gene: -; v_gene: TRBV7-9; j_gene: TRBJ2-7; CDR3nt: TGTGCCAGCAGCCCACAGGACGGACTAACCTACGAGCAGTACTTC; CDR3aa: CASSPQDGLTYEQYF
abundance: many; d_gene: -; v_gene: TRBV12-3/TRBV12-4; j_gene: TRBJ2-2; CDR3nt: TGTGCCAGCAGTTTATCAGGGTTCGCCGGGGAGCTGTTTTTT; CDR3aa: CASSLSGFAGELFF
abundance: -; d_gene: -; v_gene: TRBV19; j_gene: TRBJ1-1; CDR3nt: TGTGCCAGCGCGACAGGTCCTGAAGCTTTCTTT; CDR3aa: CASATGPEAFF
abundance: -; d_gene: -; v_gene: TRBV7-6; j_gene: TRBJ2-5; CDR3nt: TGTGCCAGCAGCCCGGGGCCTACCCTCCAAGAGACCCAGTACTTC; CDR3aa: CASSPGPTLQETQYF
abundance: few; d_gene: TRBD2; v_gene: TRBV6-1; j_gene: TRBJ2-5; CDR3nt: TGTGCCAGCAGTGAAGATGGCGGGGGGGCCCAAGAGACCCAGTACTTC; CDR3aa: CASSEDGGGAQETQYF
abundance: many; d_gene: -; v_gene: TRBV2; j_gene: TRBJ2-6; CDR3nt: TGTGCCAGCACTGGACTACAGCTCTCTGGGGCCAACGTCCTGACTTTC; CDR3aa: CASTGLQLSGANVLTF
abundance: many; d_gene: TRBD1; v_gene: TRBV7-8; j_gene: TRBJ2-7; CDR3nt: TGTGCCAGCAGCTGGATGACAGGGGCAGTCTACGAGCAGTACTTC; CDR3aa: CASSWMTGAVYEQYF
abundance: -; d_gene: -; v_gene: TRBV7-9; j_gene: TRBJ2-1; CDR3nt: TGTGCCAGCAGCTTAGTGTCAACAGGAGGTGAGCAGTTCTTC; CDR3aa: CASSLVSTGGEQFF
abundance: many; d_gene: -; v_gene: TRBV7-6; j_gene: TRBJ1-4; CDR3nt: TGTGCCAGCAGCTACGGGACGGCTAATGAAAAACTGTTTTTT; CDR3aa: CASSYGTANEKLFF
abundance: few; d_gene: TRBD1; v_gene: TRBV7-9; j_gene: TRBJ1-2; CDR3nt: TGTGCCAGCAGCTTAGGGGGACAGGGGGGCGATGGCTACACCTTC; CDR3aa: CASSLGGQGGDGYTF
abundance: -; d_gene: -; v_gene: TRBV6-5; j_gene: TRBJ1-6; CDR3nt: TGTGCCAGCAGTGGAACGGAGGTTCGTGGTGTGTCACCCCTCCACTTT; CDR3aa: CASSGTEVRGVSPLHF
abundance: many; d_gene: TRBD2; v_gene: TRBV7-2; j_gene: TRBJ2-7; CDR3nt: TGTGCCAGCAGCCCGACTAGCGGTTACGAGCAGTACTTC; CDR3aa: CASSPTSGYEQYF
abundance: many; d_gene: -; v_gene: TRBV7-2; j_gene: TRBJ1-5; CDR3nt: TGTGCCAGCAGCCCCCTTGGGAGGGATCAGCCCCAGCATTTT; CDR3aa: CASSPLGRDQPQHF
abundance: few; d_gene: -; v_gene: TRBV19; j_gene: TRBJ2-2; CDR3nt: TGTGCCAGTAGGATCGGGGCCGGCGGGGAGCTGTTTTTT; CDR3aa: CASRIGAGGELFF
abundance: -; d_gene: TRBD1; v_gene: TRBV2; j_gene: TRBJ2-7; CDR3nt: TGTGCCAGCAGGGCCAGGGACAGGGCTATGGGGGAGCAGTACTTC; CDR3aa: CASRARDRAMGEQYF
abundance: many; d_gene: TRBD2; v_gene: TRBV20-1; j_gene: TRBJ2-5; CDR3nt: TGCAGTGCTAGAGATCCCCGGGGGGGTCAAGAGACCCAGTACTTC; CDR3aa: CSARDPRGGQETQYF
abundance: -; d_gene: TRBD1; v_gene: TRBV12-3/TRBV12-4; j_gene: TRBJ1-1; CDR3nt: TGTGCCAGCAGGACCGAGACAGGGGCGAACACTGAAGCTTTCTTT; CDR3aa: CASRTETGANTEAFF
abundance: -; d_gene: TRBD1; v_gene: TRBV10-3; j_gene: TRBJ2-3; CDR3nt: TGTGCCATCAGTGAGTCTAAAACCGGGACAGTCACAGATACGCAGTATTTT; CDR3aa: CAISESKTGTVTDTQYF
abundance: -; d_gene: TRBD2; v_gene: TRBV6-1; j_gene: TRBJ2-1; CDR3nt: TGTGCCAGCAGTGAATGGACTAGCGGCCTCTCCTACAATGAGCAGTTCTTC; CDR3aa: CASSEWTSGLSYNEQFF
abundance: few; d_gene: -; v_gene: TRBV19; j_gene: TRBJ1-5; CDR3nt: TGTGCCAGTAGTGTGTGGGGATATAGCAATCAGCCCCAGCATTTT; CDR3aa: CASSVWGYSNQPQHF
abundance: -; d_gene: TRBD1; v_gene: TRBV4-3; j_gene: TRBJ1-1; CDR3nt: TGCGCCAGCAGCTACCACAGGGGAGACACTGAAGCTTTCTTT; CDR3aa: CASSYHRGDTEAFF
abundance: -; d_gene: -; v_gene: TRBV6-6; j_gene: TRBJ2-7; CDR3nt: TGTGCCAGCACCGAAAACCTGGGCCACGAGCAGTACTTC; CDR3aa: CASTENLGHEQYF
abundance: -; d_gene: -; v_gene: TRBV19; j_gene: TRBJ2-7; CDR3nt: TGTGCCAGTAGTACCCCGGAAGGATCCTACGAGCAGTACTTC; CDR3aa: CASSTPEGSYEQYF
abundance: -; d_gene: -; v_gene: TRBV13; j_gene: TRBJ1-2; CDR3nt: TGTGCCAGCAGCTTAGGCAATACAGGCCTCTATGGCTACACCTTC; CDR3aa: CASSLGNTGLYGYTF
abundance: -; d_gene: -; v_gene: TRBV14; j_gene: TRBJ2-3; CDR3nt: TGTGCCAGCAGCCAAGCTGGTGATACGCAGTATTTT; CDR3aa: CASSQAGDTQYF
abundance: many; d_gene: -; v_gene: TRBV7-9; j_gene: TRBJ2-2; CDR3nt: TGTGCCAGCAACCCAGGGCCGTACACCGGGGAGCTGTTTTTT; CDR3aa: CASNPGPYTGELFF
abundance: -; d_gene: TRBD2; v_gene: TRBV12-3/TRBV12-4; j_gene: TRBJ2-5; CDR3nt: TGTGCCAGCAGTAGACTAGCGGTGCCAAAAGAGACCCAGTACTTC; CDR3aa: CASSRLAVPKETQYF
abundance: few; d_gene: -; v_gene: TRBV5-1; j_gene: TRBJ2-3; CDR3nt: TGCGCCAGCAGACCCGCCCGCGAGAAGGTAGATACGCAGTATTTT; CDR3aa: CASRPAREKVDTQYF
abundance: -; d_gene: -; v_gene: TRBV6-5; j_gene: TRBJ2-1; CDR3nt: TGTGCCAGCAGTTACGGGACACCGTACGAGCAGTTCTTC; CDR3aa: CASSYGTPYEQFF
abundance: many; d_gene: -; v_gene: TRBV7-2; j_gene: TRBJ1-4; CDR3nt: TGTGCCAGCAGCACGGGCGAGATACCAACTAATGAAAAACTGTTTTTT; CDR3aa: CASSTGEIPTNEKLFF